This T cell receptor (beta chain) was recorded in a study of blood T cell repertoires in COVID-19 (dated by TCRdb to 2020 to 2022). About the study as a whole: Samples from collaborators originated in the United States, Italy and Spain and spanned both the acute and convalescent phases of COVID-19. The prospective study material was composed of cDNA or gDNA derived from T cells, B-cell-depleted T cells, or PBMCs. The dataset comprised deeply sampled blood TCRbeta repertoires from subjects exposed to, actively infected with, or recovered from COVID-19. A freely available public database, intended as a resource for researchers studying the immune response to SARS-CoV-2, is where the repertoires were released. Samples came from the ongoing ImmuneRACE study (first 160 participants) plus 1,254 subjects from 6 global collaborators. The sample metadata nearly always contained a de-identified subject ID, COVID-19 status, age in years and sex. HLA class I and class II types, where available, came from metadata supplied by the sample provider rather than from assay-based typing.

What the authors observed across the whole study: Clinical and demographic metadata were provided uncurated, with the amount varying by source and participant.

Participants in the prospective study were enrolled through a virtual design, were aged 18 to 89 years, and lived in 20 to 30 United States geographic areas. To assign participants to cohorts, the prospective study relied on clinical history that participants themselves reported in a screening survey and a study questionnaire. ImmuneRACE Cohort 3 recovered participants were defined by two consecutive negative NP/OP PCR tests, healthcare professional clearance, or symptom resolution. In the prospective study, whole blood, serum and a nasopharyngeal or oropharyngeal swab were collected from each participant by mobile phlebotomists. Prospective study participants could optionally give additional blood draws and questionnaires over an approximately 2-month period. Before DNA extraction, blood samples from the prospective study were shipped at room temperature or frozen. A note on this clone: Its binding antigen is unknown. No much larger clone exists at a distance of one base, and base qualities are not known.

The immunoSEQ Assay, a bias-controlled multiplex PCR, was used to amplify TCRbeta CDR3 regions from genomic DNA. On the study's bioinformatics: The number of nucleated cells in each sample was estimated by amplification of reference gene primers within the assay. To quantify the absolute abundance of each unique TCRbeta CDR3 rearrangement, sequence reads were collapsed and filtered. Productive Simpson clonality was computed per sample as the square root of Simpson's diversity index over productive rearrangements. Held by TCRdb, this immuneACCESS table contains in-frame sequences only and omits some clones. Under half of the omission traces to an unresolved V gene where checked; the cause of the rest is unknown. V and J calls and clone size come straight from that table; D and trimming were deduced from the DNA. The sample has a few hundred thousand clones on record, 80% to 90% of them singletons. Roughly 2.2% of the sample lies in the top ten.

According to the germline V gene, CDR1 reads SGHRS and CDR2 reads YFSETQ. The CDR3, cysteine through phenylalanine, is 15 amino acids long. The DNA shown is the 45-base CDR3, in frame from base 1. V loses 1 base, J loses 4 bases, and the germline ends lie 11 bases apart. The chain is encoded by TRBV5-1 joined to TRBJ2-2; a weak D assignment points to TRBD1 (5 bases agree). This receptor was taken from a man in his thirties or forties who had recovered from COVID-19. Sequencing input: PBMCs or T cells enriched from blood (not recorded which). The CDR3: CASSLFQGFTGELFF. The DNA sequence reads TGCGCCAGCAGCTTGTTCCAGGGTTTCACCGGGGAGCTGTTTTTT.